Listed here are 29 T cell receptor beta chains from one sample, sequenced in a study of cytomegalovirus exposure and HLA in healthy donors. Vbeta (60) and Jbeta (13) primers were used in the PCR. Using immunoSEQ multiplex PCR, the repertoire was profiled, and TCRdb retains in-frame clones only, with some absent. Of approximately 160,000 clones detected, roughly 82% appear once; the ten largest clones hold 1.6%. Sample: PBMCs. These receptors originate from a woman in her 30s in good health and CMV-seronegative.

This sequence joins TRBV27 and TRBJ2-7; possible D gene TRBD1, 5 bases. The germline gives CDR1 MNHEY, CDR2 SMNVEV (reference sequence). The CDR3 runs to 14 residues. Trimming pared 5 bases from V and 2 bases from J, leaving 13 bases between. The CDR3 nucleotides are TGTGCCAGCAGTCCAACCGACAGACCCTACGAGCAGTACTTC. Amino acids: CASSPTDRPYEQYF.

This clone was picked up a small number of times. The chain recombines TRBV5-1 with TRBJ2-1; perhaps TRBD1 as D (5 bases). The germline V gene encodes CDR1 SGHRS and CDR2 YFSETQ. The CDR3 contains 15 residues. Trimming shortened V by 2 bases and J by 7 bases, and 16 bases separated the two germline ends. This CDR3 is CASSLGVGMGNEQFF. In DNA, the CDR3 is TGCGCCAGCAGCTTAGGGGTGGGAATGGGGAATGAGCAGTTCTTC.

The rearrangement links TRBV7-2 to TRBJ1-3, with 11 nucleotides matching TRBD1. Per the germline V gene, CDR1 is SGHTA and CDR2 is FQGNSA. V lost 1 base, J lost 3 bases, and 11 bases stayed unmatched. There are 19 residues in the CDR3. The CDR3 protein is CASSLVTAGQGAFGNTIYF. Written as DNA, the CDR3 is TGTGCCAGCAGCTTAGTGACCGCCGGACAGGGGGCGTTTGGAAACACCATATATTTT.

This chain connects TRBV6-5 to TRBJ2-7; possibly TRBD2 for D (6 bases). There are 11 residues in the CDR3. CDR1 and CDR2 (germline): MNHEY, SVGAGI. The ends were cut back, 7 bases at V and 7 bases at J, with 11 bases in the middle. CDR3 sequence (DNA): TGTGCCAGCATCGATGGGGGGGAGCAGTACTTC. Its translation: CASIDGGEQYF.

The V gene is TRBV4-2, the J gene TRBJ2-5, with D perhaps TRBD1 (6 bases). The germline V gene encodes CDR1 LGHNA and CDR2 YNFKEQ. V gave up 1 base and J gave up 4 bases, with 13 bases separating them. The CDR3 spans 15 residues. This CDR3 is CASSQAFGGRETQYF. The CDR3 DNA sequence: TGTGCCAGCAGCCAAGCTTTTGGGGGCCGAGAGACCCAGTACTTC.

The gene calls are TRBV11-2 and TRBJ1-1; the D gene is possibly TRBD1 (5 bases). Trimming left V 0 bases short and J 5 bases short, with 16 bases between. The CDR3 spans 16 residues. The germline gives CDR1 SGHAT, CDR2 FQNNGV. The CDR3 bases are TGTGCCAGCAGCTTAGACCCCACGGGGGGTGTGACTGAAGCTTTCTTT. Translating gives CASSLDPTGGVTEAFF.

Details on this clone: The junction and the germline gene differ at one end; a read error may be behind it. The rearrangement links TRBV19 to TRBJ2-3, with D maybe TRBD2 (5 bases). The CDR3 sequence is 14 residues long. Germline CDR1 LNHDA, CDR2 SQIVND (reference sequence). The CDR3 DNA follows: TGTGTCAGTAGTATGGGGTTGGGGAGAGATACGCAGTATTTT. Translating gives CVSSMGLGRDTQYF.

This clone was recorded once. The junction and the germline gene differ at one end; a read error may be behind it. The chain links TRBV6-1 to TRBJ2-7; 8 nucleotides match TRBD1. There are 13 residues in the CDR3. Germline values: CDR1 MNHNS, CDR2 SASEGT. The CDR3 DNA is TGTGCCAGCAGTGAGAGGACAGGGTACGGGCAGTACTTC. This encodes CASSERTGYGQYF.

The table lists this clone with a few counts. The chain joins TRBV27 to TRBJ2-3; D perhaps matches TRBD2 (6 bases). The germline V gene encodes CDR1 MNHEY and CDR2 SMNVEV (reference sequence). Trimming left V 5 bases short and J 4 bases short, with 13 bases between. This CDR3 region has 14 residues. CDR3 protein: CASSPKTSADTQYF. In nucleotides, the CDR3 is TGTGCCAGCAGTCCCAAGACTAGTGCAGATACGCAGTATTTT.

Comment on this clone: Distinct nucleotide sequences in the sample also encode this CDR3. The chain links TRBV2 to TRBJ1-5; 9 bases are a match to TRBD1. Germline V gene data show CDR1 as SNHLY and CDR2 as FYNNEI. The J segment lost 4 bases and the V segment lost 7 bases, leaving 2 bases of the junction unmatched. The CDR3 is made up of 13 amino acids. This CDR3 is CASTGQGNQPQHF. In DNA, the CDR3 is TGTGCCAGCACCGGACAGGGGAATCAGCCCCAGCATTTT.

This clone turned up a few times. The chain joins TRBV9 to TRBJ2-1; 9 positions agree with TRBD2. Germline loops: CDR1 SGDLS, CDR2 YYNGEE. This CDR3 spans 17 amino acids. V lost 6 bases and J lost 2; bases outside the gene matches: 12. DNA for the CDR3: TGTGCCAGCACCCCCGGGTTAGCGGGAGATCCCTACAATGAGCAGTTCTTC. Its protein is CASTPGLAGDPYNEQFF.

V and J are TRBV6-6 and TRBJ1-5, with D possibly being TRBD1 (6 bases). Trimming took off 6 bases at V and 0 bases at J, with 15 bases between the two ends. Germline V CDR1 and CDR2: MNHNY, SVGAGI (reference sequence). This CDR3 has 16 residues. DNA of the CDR3: TGTGCCAGCAGATACCGGGACAACTATAGCAATCAGCCCCAGCATTTT. Translation: CASRYRDNYSNQPQHF.

This clone was picked up a small number of times. This chain uses TRBV19 with TRBJ1-1, with a tentative D call TRBD1 (6 bases). The CDR3 length is 14 residues. V was pared by 6 bases and J by 0 bases, with 11 bases between. Germline CDR1 is LNHDA and CDR2 is SQIVND (reference sequence). DNA of the CDR3: TGTGCCAGTAGACAAGACAGGATGAACACTGAAGCTTTCTTT. Its protein is CASRQDRMNTEAFF.

V is TRBV7-8 and J is TRBJ1-5; D might be TRBD1 (6 bases). The V end lost 1 base, the J end lost 6 bases, and 13 bases lay between the germline ends. The CDR3 runs to 15 residues. Germline loops: CDR1 SGHVS, CDR2 FQNEAQ. CDR3: CASSLEAGVVQPQHF. For the CDR3, the DNA is TGTGCCAGCAGCTTAGAGGCAGGGGTCGTTCAGCCCCAGCATTTT.

The chain uses TRBV27 and TRBJ2-7; D not certain. The CDR3 is 15 residues long. Germline V gene data show CDR1 as MNHEY and CDR2 as SMNVEV (reference sequence). Trimming stripped 6 bases from V and 6 bases from J, with 21 bases between. CDR3 nucleotides: TGTGCCAGCAGGTTAGTGCCCGAAACTACTCTCGAGCAGTACTTC. As protein: CASRLVPETTLEQYF.

CDR3: CARSLKEREGPRETQYF. In DNA, the CDR3 is TGTGCCAGAAGCTTGAAGGAGCGGGAGGGCCCTCGAGAGACCCAGTACTTC. The chain uses TRBV5-3 and TRBJ2-5, with TRBD2 matching over 10 bases. TRBV5-3 is filed as an ORF, its function uncertain. This CDR3 has 17 amino acids. Trimming took 1 base from V and 4 from J; bases not matched to a gene: 10.

CDR3 amino acids: CASSITGGFAGELFF. The CDR3 DNA reads as TGTGCCAGTAGTATAACAGGGGGATTTGCCGGGGAGCTGTTTTTT. The chain combines TRBV19 with TRBJ2-2; 8 bases are shared with TRBD1. The junction had 5 bases not matched to a gene; V was cut back by 2 bases and J by 6 bases. The CDR3 sequence is 15 residues long. CDR1 LNHDA and CDR2 SQIVND come from the germline V gene (reference sequence). The full variable domain, rest sourced from reference TRBV19 and TRBJ2-2, is DGGITQSPKYLFRKEGQNVTLSCEQNLNHDAMYWYRQDPGQGLRLIYYSQIVNDFQKGDIAEGYSVSREKKESFPLTVTSAQKNPTAFYLCASSITGGFAGELFFGEGSRLTVL.

As for this clone: It is unclear where the CDR3 begins or ends on the DNA, so no DNA is shown, and the CDR3 is as TCRdb lists it. V gene TRBV5-1 combines with J gene TRBJ2-7; TRBD2 is the table's D call, not checked against the DNA. Germline CDR1 reads SGHRS; CDR2 reads YFSETQ. The CDR3 has 14 amino acids, counting both end residues. The CDR3 sequence: CASSTSREEYEQYF.

The V and J genes are TRBV2 and TRBJ2-5, with TRBD1 identical over 8 bases. Trimming cost V 6 bases and J 0 bases; bases outside gene matches: 6. CDR1 and CDR2 from the germline V gene are SNHLY and FYNNEI. CDR3 length: 15 amino acids. The CDR3 protein is CASSRDRSYQETQYF. Here the CDR3 DNA reads TGTGCCAGCAGCCGGGACAGGTCGTACCAAGAGACCCAGTACTTC.

On this clone: One end of the junction is discordant with germline, which a read error may explain. V usage is TRBV6-5 and J usage is TRBJ1-1, with TRBD1 matching over 7 bases. CDR1 and CDR2 (germline): MNHEY, SVGAGI. CDR3 length: 13 amino acids. The CDR3 loop is CAGRQGLNTEAFF. The CDR3 region has the DNA TGTGCCGGCAGACAGGGTCTGAACACTGAAGCTTTCTTT.

The chain has TRBV7-9 and TRBJ1-1, with a weak D call TRBD1 (5 bases). The CDR3 is 12 residues long. Trimming took 4 bases from V and 4 from J, leaving 7 bases between them. From germline, CDR1 is SEHNR and CDR2 FQNEAQ (reference sequence). CDR3 in amino acids: CASSWGVTEAFF. For the CDR3, the DNA is TGTGCCAGCAGCTGGGGGGTCACTGAAGCTTTCTTT.

In nucleotides, the CDR3 is TGTGCCAGCAGCTCCCGGGGAGGCGACTATGGCTACACCTTC. This encodes CASSSRGGDYGYTF. The rearrangement links TRBV7-9 to TRBJ1-2; D remains unclear. Germline CDR1 SEHNR, CDR2 FQNEAQ (reference sequence). Trimming removed 4 bases at V and 3 bases at J, with 12 bases between. This CDR3 has 14 amino acids.

The V call is TRBV4-2, the J call TRBJ2-3; D remains ambiguous. Germline V CDR1 and CDR2: LGHNA, YNFKEQ. The ends were cut back, 1 base at V and 0 bases at J, with 5 bases in the middle. This CDR3 has 14 residues. CDR3 nucleotides: TGTGCCAGCAGCCAAGCGCAGAGCACAGATACGCAGTATTTT. Translation gives CASSQAQSTDTQYF.

J is TRBJ2-5 and V is TRBV6-6, with D perhaps matching TRBD2 (6 bases). The CDR3 has 13 amino acids. Trimming shortened V by 6 bases and J by 6 bases, and 14 bases separated the two germline ends. In germline, CDR1 is MNHNY, CDR2 SVGAGI (reference sequence). The CDR3 loop is CASSLDREKTQYF. The CDR3 DNA reads as TGTGCCAGCAGCCTAGACCGGGAGAAGACCCAGTACTTC.

CDR3 bases: TGTGCCAGCAGCTTAAACCTAGCGGGAGGAACCGGGGAGCTGTTTTTT. The encoded protein is CASSLNLAGGTGELFF. This chain joins TRBV7-8 and TRBJ2-2; 11 nucleotides match TRBD2. This CDR3 comprises 16 residues. CDR1 is SGHVS and CDR2 is FQNEAQ in the germline V gene. V dropped 2 bases and J dropped 5; count of bases not matched to a gene: 4.

Only one count was recorded for this clone. The chain uses TRBV5-6 and TRBJ2-3; 9 nucleotides agree with TRBD1. The CDR3 has 15 amino acids. Germline loops: CDR1 SGHDT, CDR2 YYEEEE. The V gene end was trimmed by 4 bases and the J gene end by 6 bases; junction bases not matched to a gene: 9. The chain's CDR3 is CASSNQQGAGDTQYF. CDR3 nucleotides: TGTGCCAGCAGCAACCAACAGGGGGCAGGGGATACGCAGTATTTT.

As DNA, the CDR3 is TGCGCCAGCAGTGAGTCTAGCATGCCTGGAAACACCATATATTTT. It yields the protein CASSESSMPGNTIYF. J is TRBJ1-3 and V is TRBV10-1, with D unclear. The CDR3 is 15 amino acids. V dropped 0 bases and J dropped 2 bases, with 8 bases sitting between them. Looked up from germline, CDR1 is WNHNN and CDR2 is SYGVQD (reference sequence).

CDR3 region: CASSIRGGQETQYF. As DNA, the CDR3 is TGTGCCAGTAGTATACGGGGGGGTCAAGAGACCCAGTACTTC. This chain uses TRBV19 with TRBJ2-5; TRBD2 matches 8 bases. After removal of 2 bases from V and 2 bases from J, the junction contained 1 base not matched to a gene. CDR1 is LNHDA and CDR2 is SQIVND in the germline V gene (reference sequence). CDR3 length: 14 amino acids.

This clone was seen only a few times. The chain joins TRBV5-1 to TRBJ2-2; TRBD1 agrees at 7 bases. Germline V CDR1 and CDR2: SGHRS, YFSETQ. This CDR3 region has 14 residues. V was pared by 5 bases and J by 3 bases, with 4 bases of the junction left unmatched. The CDR3 DNA follows: TGCGCCAGCAGAGATACAGGGGACACCGGGGAGCTGTTTTTT. Translating it yields CASRDTGDTGELFF.